These 23 T cell receptor beta chains originate from one sample sequenced in a study of shared clonotypes between healthy human individuals. The method was immunoSEQ multiplex PCR; TCRdb's version includes in-frame clones alone and lacks a portion of them. The sample holds over a million clones, around 75% seen once. Material: memory CD4+ T cells sorted from blood. The subset denotes: CD45RA-negative fraction. These receptors all stem from a man aged 18 to 29 in good health.

The chain has TRBV5-1 and TRBJ1-2; D gene uncertain. V lost 0 bases and J 8 bases, leaving 17 bases between the germline ends. Germline V gives CDR1 SGHRS, CDR2 YFSETQ. This CDR3 is 15 amino acids long. CDR3 sequence reads: CASSLGASDTEGYTF. The CDR3 bases are TGCGCCAGCAGCTTGGGGGCCAGTGACACGGAGGGCTACACCTTC.

The chain combines TRBV6-5 with TRBJ1-3, with a possible D match to TRBD1 (5 bases). Germline-derived CDR1 and CDR2 are MNHEY and SVGAGI. V lost 5 bases, J lost 0 bases, and 11 bases lay in between. The CDR3 sequence is 15 residues long. The DNA of the CDR3 is TGTGCCAGCAGTCCTACAGGCTTCTCTGGAAACACCATATATTTT. Its protein is CASSPTGFSGNTIYF.

The V and J genes are TRBV11-2 and TRBJ1-4; D remains unclear. Trimming took off 5 bases at V and 8 bases at J, with 21 bases between the two ends. Germline-derived CDR1 and CDR2 are SGHAT and FQNNGV. There are 16 residues in the CDR3. As DNA, the CDR3 is TGTGCCAGCAGCCAAACGACGGGCTATATGGGCGAAAAACTGTTTTTT. This encodes CASSQTTGYMGEKLFF.

The chain combines TRBV5-1 with TRBJ1-2, with a possible D match to TRBD1 (6 bases). Per germline, CDR1 SGHRS and CDR2 YFSETQ. The CDR3 extends over 15 amino acids. Trimming shortened V by 4 bases and J by 8 bases, and 21 bases separated the two germline ends. The CDR3 sequence is CASSPQTGPLDGYTF. CDR3 DNA: TGCGCCAGCAGCCCCCAGACAGGCCCCCTGGACGGCTACACCTTC.

This clone was detected a few times. This chain links TRBV5-5 with TRBJ1-3, with D perhaps TRBD1 (5 bases). The CDR3 is 14 residues long. Germline V gene lookup returns CDR1 SGHKS and CDR2 YYEKEE (reference sequence). With 2 bases removed from V and 4 bases from J, the gap between germline ends came to 10 bases. CDR3 loop: CASSLAGPGNTIYF. The DNA for the CDR3 is TGTGCCAGCAGCTTAGCAGGGCCCGGAAACACCATATATTTT. The variable domain in full, completed from reference TRBV5-5 and TRBJ1-3, reads DAGVTQSPTHLIKTRGQQVTLRCSPISGHKSVSWYQQVLGQGPQFIFQYYEKEERGRGNFPDRFSARQFPNYSSELNVNALLLGDSALYLCASSLAGPGNTIYFGEGSWLTVV.

CDR3 residues: CASSLDPTGGGTDTQYF. The CDR3 DNA sequence: TGCGCCAGCAGCTTGGACCCGACAGGCGGGGGAACAGATACGCAGTATTTT. The chain is built from TRBV5-1 and TRBJ2-3; TRBD2 might be the D (7 bases). This CDR3 has 17 amino acids. CDR1 is SGHRS, CDR2 YFSETQ, per germline. Trimming stripped 0 bases from V and 3 bases from J, with 17 bases between.

This chain links TRBV10-3 with TRBJ2-1; the D gene is possibly TRBD1 (6 bases). CDR3 size: 14 residues. CDR1 is ENHRY, CDR2 SYGVKD, per germline. The ends were cut back, 7 bases at V and 6 bases at J, with 16 bases in the middle. In DNA, the CDR3 is TGTGCCATCAAAGGGGGTAGCGTTATCAATGAGCAGTTCTTC. It encodes CAIKGGSVINEQFF.

The chain joins TRBV29-1 to TRBJ2-3, with unresolved D. Germline V CDR1 and CDR2: SQVTM, ANQGSEA. The CDR3 totals 11 residues. V dropped 0 bases and J dropped 5 bases, with 3 bases sitting between them. CDR3 amino acids: CSVEERDTQYF. Here the CDR3 DNA reads TGCAGCGTTGAAGAACGAGATACGCAGTATTTT.

The chain combines TRBV6-5 with TRBJ2-7, with 9 bases matching TRBD1. The V segment lost 2 bases and the J segment 7 bases; nucleotides outside the gene matches: 6. The CDR3 sequence is 14 residues long. Looked up from germline, CDR1 is MNHEY and CDR2 is SVGAGI. CDR3 in amino acids: CASSYVGQGREQYF. The DNA for the CDR3 is TGTGCCAGCAGTTACGTAGGACAGGGGCGAGAGCAGTACTTC.

The V and J genes are TRBV7-2 and TRBJ2-7; 10 bases are a match to TRBD2. Germline CDR1 SGHTA, CDR2 FQGNSA. The CDR3 extends over 16 amino acids. Trimming at V came to 4 bases and at J to 4 bases, leaving 10 bases not matched to a gene. CDR3 amino acids: CASSWDSGGARYEQYF. CDR3 nucleotide sequence: TGTGCCAGCAGCTGGGACAGCGGGGGGGCGAGATACGAGCAGTACTTC.

The sample holds a few counts of this clone. CDR3 region: CASSLEQAQTAFF. In DNA, the CDR3 is TGCGCCAGCAGCTTGGAACAGGCCCAGACGGCTTTCTTT. This sequence joins TRBV5-1 and TRBJ1-1; TRBD1 is a possible D gene (5 bases). From germline, CDR1 is SGHRS and CDR2 YFSETQ. The CDR3 is 13 residues long. V lost 0 bases and J 11 bases, leaving 14 bases between the germline ends.

This chain links TRBV4-1 with TRBJ2-5; D may be TRBD2 (5 bases). The CDR3 is made up of 14 amino acids. Looked up from germline, CDR1 is MGHRA and CDR2 is YSYEKL. Trimming removed 1 base from V and 5 bases from J, with 11 bases in between. The CDR3 DNA reads as TGCGCCAGCAGCCAAGGGCTAGCCCTGGAGACCCAGTACTTC. It specifies CASSQGLALETQYF.

The chain combines TRBV11-2 with TRBJ1-2; a possible D gene is TRBD1 (6 bases). Trimming shortened V by 2 bases and J by 8 bases, and 15 bases separated the two germline ends. CDR1 is SGHAT, CDR2 FQNNGV, per germline. This CDR3 comprises 14 residues. CDR3 DNA sequence: TGTGCCAGCAGCTTACAGGGGCTGAACTGGGGCTACACCTTC. This translates into CASSLQGLNWGYTF.

This clone has more than one count but fewer than ten. This chain's CDR3 is CSARILGDAFF. CDR3 sequence (DNA): TGCAGTGCTAGAATCTTGGGGGACGCTTTCTTT. The genes are TRBV20-1 and TRBJ1-1, with a weak D call TRBD1 (5 bases). The CDR3 totals 11 residues. The ends were cut back, 2 bases at V and 11 bases at J, with 12 bases in the middle. CDR1 is DFQATT and CDR2 is SNEGSKA in the germline V gene (reference sequence).

The chain joins TRBV4-3 to TRBJ2-3; possibly TRBD1 for D (5 bases). This CDR3 has 16 amino acids. The V gene's germline CDR1 is LGHNA and CDR2 YSLEER. V gave up 0 bases and J gave up 2 bases, with 12 bases separating them. CDR3 loop: CASSQDPGITTDTQYF. The CDR3 coding sequence is TGCGCCAGCAGCCAAGATCCAGGGATAACCACAGATACGCAGTATTTT.

J is TRBJ2-2 and V is TRBV27, with 7 bases matching TRBD1. CDR3 length equals 16 residues. V shed 6 bases and J 3 bases; nucleotides not matched to a gene: 10. Germline CDR1 MNHEY, CDR2 SMNVEV (reference sequence). CDR3 sequence: CASRKGGIGYTGELFF. The CDR3 coding sequence is TGTGCCAGCAGGAAAGGGGGCATTGGGTACACCGGGGAGCTGTTTTTT.

DNA for the CDR3: TGCGCCAGCAGTGGAGGGGGCCCGATCACTGAAGCTTTCTTT. Protein: CASSGGGPITEAFF. J is TRBJ1-1 and V is TRBV10-1; TRBD1 matches at 7 bases. The CDR3 length is 14 residues. The trim removed 4 bases at V and 4 bases at J, leaving 6 bases unmatched. From germline, CDR1 is WNHNN and CDR2 SYGVQD (reference sequence).

The chain uses TRBV6-1 and TRBJ1-2; weak D call: TRBD1 (6 bases). The CDR3 is 13 residues long. Looked up from germline, CDR1 is MNHNS and CDR2 is SASEGT. The V gene lost 6 bases and the J gene lost 2 bases, with 10 bases spanning the gap. CDR3 in DNA: TGTGCCAGCAGGACCGGACAGAACTATGGCTACACCTTC. Its translation is CASRTGQNYGYTF.

The chain has TRBV29-1 and TRBJ2-5; the D gene is possibly TRBD2 (6 bases). Germline V lookup: CDR1 SQVTM, CDR2 ANQGSEA. V dropped 4 bases and J dropped 2 bases, with 14 bases sitting between them. The CDR3 has 14 residues. Here the CDR3 reads CSVVGGSYQETQYF. The CDR3 bases are TGCAGCGTTGTTGGGGGGAGTTATCAAGAGACCCAGTACTTC.

The chain employs TRBV29-1 and TRBJ2-5, with D possibly TRBD2 on 5 matching bases. The CDR3 is 11 amino acids. Deletions cut 0 bases from V and 14 bases from J, with 13 bases between. Germline V gene lookup returns CDR1 SQVTM and CDR2 ANQGSEA. The CDR3 spells CSVEDPPGSYF. For the CDR3, the DNA is TGCAGCGTTGAAGATCCTCCGGGATCTTACTTC.

The rearrangement links TRBV30 to TRBJ2-5, with 9 bases fitting TRBD2. The germline CDR1 and CDR2 sequences are GTSNPN and SVGIG (reference sequence). Trimming took 0 bases from V and 1 from J; bases not matched to a gene: 3. The CDR3 has 15 amino acids. The CDR3 reads CAWSVAGGLQETQYF. Here the CDR3 DNA reads TGTGCCTGGAGTGTAGCGGGGGGCCTCCAAGAGACCCAGTACTTC.

This clone was observed a few times. V gene TRBV5-6 combines with J gene TRBJ2-1, with D possibly TRBD2 on 5 matching bases. V was shortened by 1 base and J by 6 bases, with 14 bases between the two germline ends. Germline values: CDR1 SGHDT, CDR2 YYEEEE. The CDR3 length is 15 residues. CDR3 nucleotides: TGTGCCAGCAGCTTGAGGCCCGGGGTCGGCAATGAGCAGTTCTTC. Protein product: CASSLRPGVGNEQFF.

This rearrangement joins TRBV7-6 to TRBJ1-4; D remains unclear. Germline V gene sequence: CDR1 SGHVS, CDR2 FNYEAQ. The CDR3 sequence is 13 residues long. Trimming shortened V by 5 bases and J by 5 bases, and 9 bases separated the two germline ends. The CDR3 protein is CASSPRWNEKLFF. The CDR3, as DNA: TGTGCCAGCAGCCCACGGTGGAATGAAAAACTGTTTTTT.